The 14 T cell receptor beta chains below come from one sample, sequenced in a study of identical twins. Each CDR3 protein is one row after TCRdb ran MiXCR on the 5' RACE reads. Of about 530,000 distinct CDR3 sequences in the sample, 20% to 25% are singletons; the top ten hold 0.48%. The data also belong to a second study, concerning yellow fever vaccine responses in identical twins.

Sequencing was performed on CD4+ T cells sorted from blood. These receptors originate from a woman in her late teens or twenties in good health.

A few counts support this clonotype. The chain links TRBV2 to TRBJ1-1; D not resolved. CDR1 and CDR2 from the germline V gene are SNHLY and FYNNEI. The CDR3 contains 13 residues. Trimming removed 4 bases at V and 1 base at J, with 7 bases between. DNA of the CDR3: TGTGCCAGCAGTGCTCACCCGAACACTGAAGCTTTCTTT. Residues: CASSAHPNTEAFF.

This clonotype was seen a few times. This chain uses TRBV11-2 with TRBJ1-2, with D possibly matching TRBD1 (6 bases). Germline V gene lookup returns CDR1 SGHAT and CDR2 FQNNGV. The V and J ends lost 3 bases and 8 bases respectively, with 16 bases between them. This CDR3 region has 14 residues. The CDR3 DNA reads TGTGCCAGCAGCTTCCTACAGGGTTTGGGGGGCTACACCTTC. Residues: CASSFLQGLGGYTF.

A few counts support this clonotype. The chain combines TRBV7-9 with TRBJ2-3; D remains unclear. Germline V gene data show CDR1 as SEHNR and CDR2 as FQNEAQ (reference sequence). Trimming removed 5 bases from V and 0 bases from J, with 15 bases in between. This CDR3 spans 16 amino acids. The CDR3 sequence is CASSALGMGSTDTQYF. DNA for the CDR3: TGTGCCAGCAGCGCCCTAGGGATGGGAAGCACAGATACGCAGTATTTT.

The rearrangement links TRBV6-1 to TRBJ2-7, with TRBD2 identical over 9 bases. CDR3 size: 19 residues. The germline CDR1 and CDR2 sequences are MNHNS and SASEGT. The V gene end was trimmed by 6 bases and the J gene end by 2 bases; junction bases not matched to a gene: 20. CDR3: CASRKYREGAGGRTYEQYF. The CDR3 DNA reads as TGTGCCAGCAGAAAATACAGGGAGGGTGCGGGAGGGCGAACCTACGAGCAGTACTTC.

The V call is TRBV20-1, the J call TRBJ2-1, with D uncertain. This CDR3 has 16 residues. Per the germline V gene, CDR1 is DFQATT and CDR2 is SNEGSKA (reference sequence). V lost 2 bases and J lost 4, with 18 bases in between. CDR3 DNA sequence: TGCAGTGCTAGACCCCGGACCCAAAGAAAATACAATGAGCAGTTCTTC. Encoded protein: CSARPRTQRKYNEQFF.

This clonotype was detected a few times. The gene calls are TRBV5-1 and TRBJ2-5; no firm D call. This CDR3 comprises 17 residues. Per germline, CDR1 SGHRS and CDR2 YFSETQ. V gave up 2 bases and J gave up 0 bases, with 17 bases separating them. The CDR3 loop is CASSFGRLGLNQETQYF. The CDR3 DNA is TGCGCCAGCAGCTTCGGACGCCTTGGCCTAAACCAAGAGACCCAGTACTTC.

This clonotype turned up a few times. The chain carries TRBV3-1 and TRBJ2-1; unclear D gene. The length of the CDR3 is 12 residues. Germline CDR1 and CDR2: LGHDT and YNNKEL (reference sequence). V was trimmed by 4 bases and J by 6 bases, leaving 7 bases between them. The chain's CDR3 is CASSRHPNEQFF. CDR3 DNA: TGTGCCAGCAGCCGGCACCCCAATGAGCAGTTCTTC.

The J gene is TRBJ2-1, the V gene TRBV4-1, with TRBD2 matching over 7 bases. V shed 2 bases, J shed 7 bases, and the junction held 14 bases outside the gene matches. Germline V lookup: CDR1 MGHRA, CDR2 YSYEKL. This CDR3 comprises 17 residues. DNA of the CDR3: TGCGCCAGCAGCCAAAACCCGGGGTCCGCGGGAGTTAATGAGCAGTTCTTC. Protein product: CASSQNPGSAGVNEQFF.

The chain uses TRBV20-1 and TRBJ2-1; D is unresolved. The V gene's germline CDR1 is DFQATT and CDR2 SNEGSKA (reference sequence). The CDR3 is 12 amino acids. The germline V and J ends were trimmed by 5 bases and 3 bases, with 8 bases remaining between them. The CDR3 reads CSAETSYNEQFF. Written as DNA, the CDR3 is TGCAGTGCTGAAACGAGCTACAATGAGCAGTTCTTC.

This clonotype was observed a handful of times. The chain employs TRBV3-1 and TRBJ2-4; 9 nucleotides align to TRBD2. The CDR3 loop spans 15 amino acids. CDR1 is LGHDT, CDR2 YNNKEL, per germline (reference sequence). V was clipped by 6 bases and J by 6 bases; unmatched bases: 9. The CDR3 bases are TGTGCCAGCAGACTTCGCGGGGGGGAAGGAAACATTCAGTACTTC. Translating gives CASRLRGGEGNIQYF.

This sequence joins TRBV20-1 and TRBJ2-5; TRBD1 matches 7 bases. V dropped 5 bases and J dropped 2; count of bases not matched to a gene: 8. In germline, CDR1 is DFQATT, CDR2 SNEGSKA (reference sequence). The CDR3 runs 14 residues. CDR3 region: CSAPPWDRQETQYF. The CDR3, as DNA: TGCAGTGCTCCCCCCTGGGACAGACAAGAGACCCAGTACTTC.

This clonotype was seen a few times. V gene TRBV11-2 combines with J gene TRBJ2-7; D unclear. Looked up from germline, CDR1 is SGHAT and CDR2 is FQNNGV. The length of the CDR3 is 13 residues. V lost 3 bases and J lost 0, with 6 bases in between. Here the CDR3 DNA reads TGTGCCAGCAGCTTTCCGGGCTCCTACGAGCAGTACGTC. Translation gives CASSFPGSYEQYV.

The rearrangement joins TRBV12-3 or TRBV12-4 to TRBJ2-3, with a weak D call TRBD2 (5 bases). The CDR3 runs 15 residues. Between the trimmed V and J ends, which lost 0 bases and 3 bases, there was a span of 10 bases. CDR3 protein: CASSLARVSTDTQYF. The DNA for the CDR3 is TGTGCCAGCAGTTTAGCGCGGGTCTCGACAGATACGCAGTATTTT.

The rearrangement joins TRBV27 to TRBJ2-7; the match to TRBD1 covers 11 bases. The trim removed 5 bases at V and 4 bases at J, leaving 19 bases unmatched. The CDR3 contains 19 residues. Germline assignment: CDR1 MNHEY and CDR2 SMNVEV (reference sequence). CDR3 protein: CASSPYMGGDRGYHYEQYF. CDR3 DNA sequence: TGTGCCAGCAGTCCCTATATGGGCGGGGACAGGGGGTATCATTACGAGCAGTACTTC.